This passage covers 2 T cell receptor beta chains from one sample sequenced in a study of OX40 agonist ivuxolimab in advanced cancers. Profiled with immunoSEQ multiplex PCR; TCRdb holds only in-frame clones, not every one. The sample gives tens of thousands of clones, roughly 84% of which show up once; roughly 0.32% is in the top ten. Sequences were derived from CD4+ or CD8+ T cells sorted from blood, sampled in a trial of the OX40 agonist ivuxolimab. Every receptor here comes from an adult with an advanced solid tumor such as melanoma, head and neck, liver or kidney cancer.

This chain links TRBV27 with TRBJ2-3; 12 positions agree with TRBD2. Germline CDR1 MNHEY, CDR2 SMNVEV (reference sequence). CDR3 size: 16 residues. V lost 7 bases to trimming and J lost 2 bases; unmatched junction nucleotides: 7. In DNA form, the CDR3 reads TGTGCCAGCACCCCAGGGACTAGCGGGTTCACAGATACGCAGTATTTT. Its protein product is CASTPGTSGFTDTQYF.

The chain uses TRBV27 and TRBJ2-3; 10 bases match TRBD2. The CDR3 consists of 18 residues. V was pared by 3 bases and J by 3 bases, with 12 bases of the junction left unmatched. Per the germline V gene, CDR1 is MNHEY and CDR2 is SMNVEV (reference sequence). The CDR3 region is CASSFGSGGTGWTDTQYF. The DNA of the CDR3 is TGTGCCAGCAGTTTTGGTAGCGGGGGGACCGGATGGACAGATACGCAGTATTTT.